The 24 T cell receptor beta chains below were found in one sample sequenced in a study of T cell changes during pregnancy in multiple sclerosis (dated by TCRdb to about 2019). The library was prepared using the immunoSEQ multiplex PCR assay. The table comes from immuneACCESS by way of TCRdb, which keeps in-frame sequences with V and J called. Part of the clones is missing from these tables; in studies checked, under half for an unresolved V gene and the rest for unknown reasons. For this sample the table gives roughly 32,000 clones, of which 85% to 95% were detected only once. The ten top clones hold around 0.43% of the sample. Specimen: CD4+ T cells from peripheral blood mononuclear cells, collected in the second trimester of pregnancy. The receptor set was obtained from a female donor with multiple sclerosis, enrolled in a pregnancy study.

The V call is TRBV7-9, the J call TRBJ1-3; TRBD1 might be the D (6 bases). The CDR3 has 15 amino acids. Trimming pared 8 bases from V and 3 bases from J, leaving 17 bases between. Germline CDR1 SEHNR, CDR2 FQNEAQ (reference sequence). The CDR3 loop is CASDRSGGSGNTIYF. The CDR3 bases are TGTGCCAGCGACCGTTCGGGGGGCAGTGGAAACACCATATATTTT. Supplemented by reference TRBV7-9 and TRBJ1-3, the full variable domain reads DTGVSQNPRHKITKRGQNVTFRCDPISEHNRLYWYRQTLGQGPEFLTYFQNEAQLEKSRLLSDRFSAERPKGSFSTLEIQRTEQGDSAMYLCASDRSGGSGNTIYFGEGSWLTVV.

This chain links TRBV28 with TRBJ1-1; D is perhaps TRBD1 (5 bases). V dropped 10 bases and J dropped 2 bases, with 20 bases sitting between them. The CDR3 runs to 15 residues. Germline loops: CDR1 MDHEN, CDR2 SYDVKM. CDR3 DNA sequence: TGTGCCACCACACCCGCGGGGGGGGGAAACACTGAAGCTTTCTTT. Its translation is CATTPAGGGNTEAFF. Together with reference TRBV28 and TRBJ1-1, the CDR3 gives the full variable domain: DVKVTQSSRYLVKRTGEKVFLECVQDMDHENMFWYRQDPGLGLRLIYFSYDVKMKEKGDIPEGYSVSREKKERFSLILESASTNQTSMYLCATTPAGGGNTEAFFGQGTRLTVV.

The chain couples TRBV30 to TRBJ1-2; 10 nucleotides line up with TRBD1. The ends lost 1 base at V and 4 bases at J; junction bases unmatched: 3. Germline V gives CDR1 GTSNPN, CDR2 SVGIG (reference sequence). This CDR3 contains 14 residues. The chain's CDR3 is CAWSGQGALYGYTF. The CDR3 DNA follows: TGTGCCTGGAGTGGACAGGGGGCCCTCTATGGCTACACCTTC.

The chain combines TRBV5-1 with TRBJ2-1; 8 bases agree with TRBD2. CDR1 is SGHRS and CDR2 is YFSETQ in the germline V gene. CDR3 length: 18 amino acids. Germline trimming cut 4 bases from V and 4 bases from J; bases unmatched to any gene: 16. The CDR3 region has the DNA TGCGCCAGCAGCCCCCCAGCGGGAGTGGGGGGCATTTACAATGAGCAGTTCTTC. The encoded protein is CASSPPAGVGGIYNEQFF.

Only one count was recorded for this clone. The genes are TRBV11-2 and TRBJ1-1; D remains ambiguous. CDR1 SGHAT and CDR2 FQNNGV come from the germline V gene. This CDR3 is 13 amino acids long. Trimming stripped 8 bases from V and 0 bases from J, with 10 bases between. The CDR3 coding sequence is TGTGCCAGCTGCAAAGAGATGAACACTGAAGCTTTCTTT. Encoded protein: CASCKEMNTEAFF.

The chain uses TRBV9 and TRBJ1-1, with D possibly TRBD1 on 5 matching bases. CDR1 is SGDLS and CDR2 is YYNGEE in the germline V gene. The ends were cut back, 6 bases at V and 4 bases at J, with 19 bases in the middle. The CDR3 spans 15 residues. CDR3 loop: CASTRLRGEGTEAFF. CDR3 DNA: TGTGCCAGCACCCGTTTACGGGGGGAGGGCACTGAAGCTTTCTTT.

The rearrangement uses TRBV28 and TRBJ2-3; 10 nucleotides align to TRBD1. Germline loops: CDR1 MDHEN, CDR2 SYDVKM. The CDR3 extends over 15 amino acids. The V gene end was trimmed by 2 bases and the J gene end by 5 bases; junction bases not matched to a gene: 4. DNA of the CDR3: TGTGCCAGCAGTTTAGGAGGGACAGGGGTAGATACGCAGTATTTT. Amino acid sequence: CASSLGGTGVDTQYF.

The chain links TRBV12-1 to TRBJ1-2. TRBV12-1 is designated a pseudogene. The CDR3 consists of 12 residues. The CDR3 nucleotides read TGTGCCAGCGCGGGTTTTAACTATGGCTACACCTTC. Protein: CASAGFNYGYTF.

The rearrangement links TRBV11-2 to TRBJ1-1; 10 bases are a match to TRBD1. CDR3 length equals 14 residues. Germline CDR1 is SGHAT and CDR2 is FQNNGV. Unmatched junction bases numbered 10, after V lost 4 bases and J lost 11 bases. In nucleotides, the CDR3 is TGTGCCAGCAGCTCCCTAGGTCGGGACAGGGGTGCTTTCTTT. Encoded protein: CASSSLGRDRGAFF.

The CDR3 loop reads CASSPRLGQGVADTQYF. CDR3 coding DNA: TGCGCCAGCAGCCCTCGGCTGGGACAGGGGGTCGCAGATACGCAGTATTTT. J is TRBJ2-3 and V is TRBV4-1; 11 nucleotides align to TRBD1. The CDR3 covers 17 residues. CDR1 is MGHRA, CDR2 YSYEKL, per germline. V was clipped by 4 bases and J by 4 bases; unmatched bases: 10.

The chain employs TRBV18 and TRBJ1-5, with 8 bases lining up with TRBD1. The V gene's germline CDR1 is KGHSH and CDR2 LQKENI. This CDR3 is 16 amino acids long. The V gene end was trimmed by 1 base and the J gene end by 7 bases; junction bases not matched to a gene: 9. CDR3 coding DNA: TGTGCCAGCTCACCACGAAGAGGACAGGGAGGGCAGCCCCAGCATTTT. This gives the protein CASSPRRGQGGQPQHF. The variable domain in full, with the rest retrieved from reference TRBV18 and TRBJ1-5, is NAGVMQNPRHLVRRRGQEARLRCSPMKGHSHVYWYRQLPEEGLKFMVYLQKENIIDESGMPKERFSAEFPKEGPSILRIQQVVRGDSAAYFCASSPRRGQGGQPQHFGDGTRLSIL.

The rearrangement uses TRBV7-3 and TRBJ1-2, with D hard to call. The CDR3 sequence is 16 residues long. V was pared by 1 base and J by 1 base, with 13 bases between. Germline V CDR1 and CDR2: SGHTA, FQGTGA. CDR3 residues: CASSLSGQPDNYGYTF. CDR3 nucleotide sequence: TGTGCCAGCAGCTTAAGCGGCCAGCCTGATAACTATGGCTACACCTTC.

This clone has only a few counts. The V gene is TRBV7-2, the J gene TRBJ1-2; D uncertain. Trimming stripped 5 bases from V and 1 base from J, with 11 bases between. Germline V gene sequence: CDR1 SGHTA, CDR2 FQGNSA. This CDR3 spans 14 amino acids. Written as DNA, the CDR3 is TGTGCCAGCAGCCCGACTTCCGTTAACTATGGCTACACCTTC. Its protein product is CASSPTSVNYGYTF.

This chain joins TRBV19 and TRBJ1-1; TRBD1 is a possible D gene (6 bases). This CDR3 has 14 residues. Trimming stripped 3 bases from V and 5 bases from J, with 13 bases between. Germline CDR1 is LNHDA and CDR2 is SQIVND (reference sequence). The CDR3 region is CASSIGQRGTEAFF. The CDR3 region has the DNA TGTGCCAGTAGTATTGGACAGCGGGGGACTGAAGCTTTCTTT.

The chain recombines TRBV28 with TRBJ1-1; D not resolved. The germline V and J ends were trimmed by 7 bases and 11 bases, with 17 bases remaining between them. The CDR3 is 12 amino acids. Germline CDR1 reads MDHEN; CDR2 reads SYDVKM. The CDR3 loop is CASTPGGRAAFF. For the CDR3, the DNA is TGTGCCAGCACCCCCGGAGGGAGGGCGGCTTTCTTT.

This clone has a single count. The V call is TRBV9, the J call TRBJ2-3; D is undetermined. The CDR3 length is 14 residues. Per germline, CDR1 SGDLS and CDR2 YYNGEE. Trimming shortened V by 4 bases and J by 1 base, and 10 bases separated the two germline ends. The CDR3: CASSLQTGTDTQYF. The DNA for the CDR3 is TGTGCCAGCAGCCTTCAGACTGGCACAGATACGCAGTATTTT.

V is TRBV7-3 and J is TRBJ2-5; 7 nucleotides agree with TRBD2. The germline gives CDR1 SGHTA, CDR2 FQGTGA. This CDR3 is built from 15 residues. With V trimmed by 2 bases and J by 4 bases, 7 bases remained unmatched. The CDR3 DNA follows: TGTGCCAGCAGCTTACAGGCGGGAGAGCTAGAGACCCAGTACTTC. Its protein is CASSLQAGELETQYF.

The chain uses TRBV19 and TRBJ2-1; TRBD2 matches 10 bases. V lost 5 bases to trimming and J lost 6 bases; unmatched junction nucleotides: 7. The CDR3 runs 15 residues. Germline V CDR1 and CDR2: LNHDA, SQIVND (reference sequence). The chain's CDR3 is CASSGVLAGSNEQFF. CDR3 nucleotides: TGTGCCAGTAGTGGTGTACTAGCGGGATCCAATGAGCAGTTCTTC.

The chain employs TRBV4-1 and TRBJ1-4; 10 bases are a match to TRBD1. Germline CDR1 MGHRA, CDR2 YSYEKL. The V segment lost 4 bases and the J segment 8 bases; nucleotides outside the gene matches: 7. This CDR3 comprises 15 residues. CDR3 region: CASSRAGTGEEKLFF. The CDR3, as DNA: TGCGCCAGCAGCCGAGCCGGGACAGGGGAGGAAAAACTGTTTTTT.

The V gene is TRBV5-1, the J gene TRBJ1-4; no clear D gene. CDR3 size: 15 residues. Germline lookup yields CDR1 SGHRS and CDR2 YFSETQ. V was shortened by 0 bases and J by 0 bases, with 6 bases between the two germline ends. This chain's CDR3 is CASSLDRATNEKLFF. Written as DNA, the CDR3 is TGCGCCAGCAGCTTGGACAGAGCAACTAATGAAAAACTGTTTTTT.

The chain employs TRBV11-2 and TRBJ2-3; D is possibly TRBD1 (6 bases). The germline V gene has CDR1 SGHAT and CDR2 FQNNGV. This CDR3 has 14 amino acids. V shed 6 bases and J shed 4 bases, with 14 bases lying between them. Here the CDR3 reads CASRRTGFSDTQYF. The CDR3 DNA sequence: TGTGCCAGCAGACGAACAGGGTTTTCAGATACGCAGTATTTT.

As DNA, the CDR3 is TGCAGCGTTCGTCGGGACACAAACCAAGAGACCCAGTACTTC. Translating gives CSVRRDTNQETQYF. V gene TRBV29-1 combines with J gene TRBJ2-5; D is possibly TRBD1 (6 bases). The germline CDR1 and CDR2 sequences are SQVTM and ANQGSEA. V lost 5 bases and J 0 bases, leaving 13 bases between the germline ends. The CDR3 is made up of 14 amino acids.

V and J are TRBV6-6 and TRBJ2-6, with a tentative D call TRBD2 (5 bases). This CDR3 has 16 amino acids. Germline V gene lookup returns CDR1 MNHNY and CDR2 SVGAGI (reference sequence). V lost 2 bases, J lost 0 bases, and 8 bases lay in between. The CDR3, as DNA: TGTGCCAGCAGTTACAGCGGCAGCTCTGGGGCCAACGTCCTGACTTTC. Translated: CASSYSGSSGANVLTF.

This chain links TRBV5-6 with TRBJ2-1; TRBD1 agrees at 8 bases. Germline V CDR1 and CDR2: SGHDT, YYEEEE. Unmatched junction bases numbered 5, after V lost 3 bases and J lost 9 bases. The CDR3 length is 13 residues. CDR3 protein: CASSWTGRTEQFF. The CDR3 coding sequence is TGTGCCAGCAGCTGGACAGGGCGAACTGAGCAGTTCTTC.